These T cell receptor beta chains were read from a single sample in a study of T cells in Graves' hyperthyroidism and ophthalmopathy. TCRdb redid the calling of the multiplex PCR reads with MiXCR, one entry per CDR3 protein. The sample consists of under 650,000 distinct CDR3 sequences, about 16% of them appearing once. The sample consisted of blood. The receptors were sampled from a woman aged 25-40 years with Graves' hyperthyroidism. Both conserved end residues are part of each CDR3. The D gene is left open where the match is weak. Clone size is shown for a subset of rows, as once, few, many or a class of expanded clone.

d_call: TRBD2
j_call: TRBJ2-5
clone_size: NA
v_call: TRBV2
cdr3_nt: TGTGCCAGCAGTCCGGGACTAGCGGGAGATGCAGAGACCCAGTACTTC
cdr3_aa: CASSPGLAGDAETQYF

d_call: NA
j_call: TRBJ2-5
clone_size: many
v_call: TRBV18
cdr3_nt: TGTGCCAGCTCACCGTCCAGGGGAGAGACCCAGTACTTC
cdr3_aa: CASSPSRGETQYF

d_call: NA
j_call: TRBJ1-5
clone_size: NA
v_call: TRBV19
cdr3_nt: TGTGCCAGCGCAAGTGGGTATAGCAATCAGCCCCAGCATTTT
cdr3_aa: CASASGYSNQPQHF

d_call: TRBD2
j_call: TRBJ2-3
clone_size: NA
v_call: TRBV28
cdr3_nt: TGTGCCAGCAGTTTAAGTATAGCGGGCCCTGGGACAGATACGCAGTATTTT
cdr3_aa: CASSLSIAGPGTDTQYF

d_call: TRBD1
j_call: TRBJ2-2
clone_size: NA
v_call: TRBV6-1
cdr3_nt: TGTGCCAGCAGGGTCGACAGGGGTAGCACCGGGGAGCTGTTTTTT
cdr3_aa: CASRVDRGSTGELFF

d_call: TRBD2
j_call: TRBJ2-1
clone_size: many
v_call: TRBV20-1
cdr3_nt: TGCAGTGCTCGCCCCGGGACTAGCGGGAGGAACAATGAGCAGTTCTTC
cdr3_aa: CSARPGTSGRNNEQFF

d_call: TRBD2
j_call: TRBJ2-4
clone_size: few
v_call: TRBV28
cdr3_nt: TGTGTCAGCAGTTTATCTCTAGCGGTCCAGGCCAAAAACATTCAGTACTTC
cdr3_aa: CVSSLSLAVQAKNIQYF

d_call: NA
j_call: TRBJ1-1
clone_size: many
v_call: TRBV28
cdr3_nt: TGTGCCAGCAGAATAGACACTGAAGCTTTCTTT
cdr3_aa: CASRIDTEAFF

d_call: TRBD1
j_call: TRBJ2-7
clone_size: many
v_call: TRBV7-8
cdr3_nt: TGTGCCAGCAACCCGACAGGGAAGCCCTACGAGCAGTACTTC
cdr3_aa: CASNPTGKPYEQYF

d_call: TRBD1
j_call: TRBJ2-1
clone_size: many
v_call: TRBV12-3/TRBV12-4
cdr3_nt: TGTGCCAGCAGTCACAAGGGACAGGGGGCCCCAAGTCGGTTCTTC
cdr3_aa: CASSHKGQGAPSRFF